The entry that follows covers one T cell receptor (beta chain) sequence. The sample comes from a study of cytomegalovirus exposure and HLA in healthy donors. Use of 60 Vbeta and 13 Jbeta primers characterized the PCR. Using immunoSEQ multiplex PCR, the repertoire was profiled, and TCRdb retains in-frame clones only, with some absent. The sample table sets out 100,000 to 150,000 clones. Sequencing was done on a sample of PBMCs. The TCR was taken from a man aged 18 to 29 in good health and CMV-seronegative.

Here the CDR3 DNA reads TGTGCCAGCAGGGGGGCGGGGGCCACCGGGGAGCTGTTTTTT. This sequence encodes CASRGAGATGELFF. The rearrangement uses TRBV9 and TRBJ2-2, with TRBD2 as a possible D gene (7 bases). The V gene's germline CDR1 is SGDLS and CDR2 YYNGEE. This CDR3 spans 14 amino acids. Trimming shortened V by 5 bases and J by 4 bases, and 12 bases separated the two germline ends. Looking up the rest from reference TRBV9 and TRBJ2-2 gives the full variable domain: DSGVTQTPKHLITATGQRVTLRCSPRSGDLSVYWYQQSLDQGLQFLIQYYNGEERAKGNILERFSAQQFPDLHSELNLSSLELGDSALYFCASRGAGATGELFFGEGSRLTVL.